The text below deals with one T cell receptor beta chain. V lost 5 bases, J lost 2 bases, and 7 bases lay in between. This CDR3 is 12 amino acids long. CDR1 MDHEN and CDR2 SYDVKM come from the germline V gene. In the source study's methods: Counts of nucleated cells, estimated from reference gene primer amplification, were obtained. Here immunoSEQ multiplex PCR was the method, and the copy in TCRdb shows in-frame clones only, minus some. That table is the source of V, J and clone size, and D and trimming were worked out from the DNA. The sample has over 150,000 clones, 70% to 90% seen once; the top ten hold about 2.5%. The data are from a study of blood T cell repertoires in COVID-19. Study-level background: Specimens from acute and convalescent COVID-19 originated in the United States, Italy and Spain.

The clonotype was recovered from an elderly woman with COVID-19, enrolled during active disease. This sequence joins TRBV28 and TRBJ2-7; possibly TRBD1 for D (5 bases). Sequenced: peripheral blood. CDR3 bases: TGTGCCAGCAGTAGACAGACCTACGAGCAGTACTTC. Translated: CASSRQTYEQYF.